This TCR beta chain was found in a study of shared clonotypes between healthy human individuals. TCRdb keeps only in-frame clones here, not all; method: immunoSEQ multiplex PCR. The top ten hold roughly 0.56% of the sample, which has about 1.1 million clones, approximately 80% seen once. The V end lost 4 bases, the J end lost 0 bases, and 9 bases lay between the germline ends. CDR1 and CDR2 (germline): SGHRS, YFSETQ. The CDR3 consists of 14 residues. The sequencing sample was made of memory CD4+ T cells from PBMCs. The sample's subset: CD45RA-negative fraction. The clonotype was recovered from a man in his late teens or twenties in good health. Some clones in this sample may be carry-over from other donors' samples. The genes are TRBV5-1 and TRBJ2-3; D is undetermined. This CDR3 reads CASSAETSTDTQYF. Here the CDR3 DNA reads TGCGCCAGCAGCGCTGAAACTAGCACAGATACGCAGTATTTT. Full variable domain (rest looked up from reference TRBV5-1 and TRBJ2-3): KAGVTQTPRYLIKTRGQQVTLSCSPISGHRSVSWYQQTPGQGLQFLFEYFSETQRNKGNFPGRFSGRQFSNSRSEMNVSTLELGDSALYLCASSAETSTDTQYFGPGTRLTVL.